One sample yielded the 31 T cell receptor beta chains listed below, sequenced in a study of T cell repertoires and leukemia-associated antigens. No antigen is known for these receptors. Each CDR3 protein is one row after TCRdb ran MiXCR on the 5' RACE reads. Counted here are about 15,000 distinct CDR3 sequences, 30% to 40% occurring once; the ten biggest clones make up about 9%. Sequencing was performed on CD3+ T cells sorted from blood and cultured. The receptors were gathered from a female donor in good health.

To note about this clonotype: At one of its ends the junction is not consistent with the germline gene, which may arise from a read error. The gene calls are TRBV5-1 and TRBJ1-1, with D hard to call. The CDR3 covers 15 residues. Germline V CDR1 and CDR2: SGHRS, YFSETQ. CDR3 sequence (DNA): TGCGCCAGCAGTCGCCTCGTCGGGGAAAGCACTGAAGCTCTCTTT. Translation: CASSRLVGESTEALF.

Concerning this clonotype itself: Compared with germline, one end of the junction differs, possibly owing to a read error. The rearrangement links TRBV5-1 to TRBJ2-7, with D possibly being TRBD1 or TRBD2 (6 bases each). Germline V lookup: CDR1 SGHRS, CDR2 YFSETQ. The CDR3 runs 16 residues. The chain's CDR3 is CASSSEGGRFIYEQYF. The DNA of the CDR3 is TGCGCCAGCAGCTCGGAAGGGGGGAGATTCATCTACGAGCAATACTTC.

Concerning this clonotype itself: The germline gene is not matched at one end of the junction; a read error may be the cause. The V call is TRBV7-2, the J call TRBJ2-3; no definite D call. Per the germline V gene, CDR1 is SGHTA and CDR2 is FQGNSA. This CDR3 region has 15 residues. This CDR3 is CAGSPSPARLDTQYF. The DNA for the CDR3 is TGTGCCGGCAGCCCAAGCCCAGCTAGGTTGGATACGCAGTATTTT.

A remark on this clonotype: One end of the junction does not line up with germline, which may come from a read error. The chain couples TRBV7-2 to TRBJ2-5; D possibly matches TRBD1 or TRBD2 (5 bases each). The CDR3 has 16 amino acids. Germline CDR1 is SGHTA and CDR2 is FQGNSA. This CDR3 reads CVSSLDGGLMGRTQCF. In nucleotides, the CDR3 is TGTGTCAGCAGCTTAGATGGGGGATTAATGGGACGTACCCAGTGCTTC.

Within the sample, this clonotype is medium-sized (0.01 to 0.1%). V usage is TRBV7-8 and J usage is TRBJ2-5; D not resolved. This CDR3 has 10 residues. The V end lost 6 bases, the J end lost 5 bases, and 4 bases lay between the germline ends. Germline-derived CDR1 and CDR2 are SGHVS and FQNEAQ. This CDR3 is CASSHETQYF. DNA for the CDR3: TGTGCCAGCAGTCATGAGACCCAGTACTTC.

The chain is built from TRBV30 and TRBJ1-2; 7 bases fit TRBD1. In germline, CDR1 is GTSNPN, CDR2 SVGIG (reference sequence). J lost 6 bases, V lost 2 bases, and 6 bases had no gene match. The length of the CDR3 is 13 residues. CDR3 residues: CAWSKQGDHGYTF. In DNA, the CDR3 is TGTGCCTGGAGTAAGCAGGGGGATCATGGCTACACCTTC.

CDR3 sequence: CSARRPVQHTEAFF. The CDR3 DNA reads TGCAGTGCTAGAAGGCCAGTCCAGCACACTGAAGCTTTCTTT. The chain recombines TRBV20-1 with TRBJ1-1, with no clear D. Germline V gene data show CDR1 as DFQATT and CDR2 as SNEGSKA (reference sequence). This CDR3 has 14 amino acids. Between the trimmed V and J ends, which lost 2 bases and 3 bases, there was a span of 13 bases.

The chain couples TRBV7-9 to TRBJ2-2; possibly TRBD2 for D (5 bases). The CDR3 has 15 residues. Germline V gives CDR1 SEHNR, CDR2 FQNEAQ (reference sequence). V was pared by 5 bases and J by 4 bases, with 14 bases between. For the CDR3, the DNA is TGTGCCAGCAGCGGAGGCTGGCAGACCACCGGGGAGCTGTTTTTT. Translated: CASSGGWQTTGELFF. Combining the CDR3 with reference TRBV7-9 and TRBJ2-2 gives the whole variable domain DTGVSQNPRHKITKRGQNVTFRCDPISEHNRLYWYRQTLGQGPEFLTYFQNEAQLEKSRLLSDRFSAERPKGSFSTLEIQRTEQGDSAMYLCASSGGWQTTGELFFGEGSRLTVL.

A single count supports this clonotype. The V call is TRBV5-1, the J call TRBJ2-6; D uncertain. Germline CDR1 is SGHRS and CDR2 is YFSETQ. CDR3 length equals 13 residues. V gave up 7 bases and J gave up 1 base, with 6 bases separating them. CDR3 coding DNA: TGCGCCAGCGGTGTGTCTGGGGCCAACGTCCTGACTTTC. This sequence encodes CASGVSGANVLTF.

This clonotype is termed medium-sized. The chain's CDR3 is CSARDNSVDAGELFF. CDR3 DNA sequence: TGCAGTGCTAGAGATAACAGCGTTGACGCCGGGGAGCTGTTTTTT. The chain combines TRBV20-1 with TRBJ2-2, with no clear D. V shed 0 bases and J shed 6 bases, with 14 bases lying between them. CDR1 DFQATT and CDR2 SNEGSKA come from the germline V gene (reference sequence). This CDR3 contains 15 residues.

By its share, this clonotype is medium-sized. J is TRBJ2-7 and V is TRBV27, with no clear D. Germline CDR1 reads MNHEY; CDR2 reads SMNVEV (reference sequence). The CDR3 has 14 amino acids. Between the trimmed V and J ends, which lost 6 bases and 5 bases, there was a span of 17 bases. The CDR3 DNA follows: TGTGCCAGCAGGATCGGTGGGCCTGGCCACGAGCAGTACTTC. Protein sequence: CASRIGGPGHEQYF.

The chain recombines TRBV6-1 with TRBJ1-1; 7 bases map to TRBD1. The V gene's germline CDR1 is MNHNS and CDR2 SASEGT. The CDR3 runs 14 residues. The junction had 6 bases not matched to a gene; V was cut back by 7 bases and J by 1 base. The CDR3 nucleotides read TGTGCCAGCACCTTCGGGACAGAGAACACTGAAGCTTTCTTT. Its protein is CASTFGTENTEAFF.

Note on this clonotype: Germline is not matched at one junction end, which may reflect a read error. The chain uses TRBV11-3 and TRBJ2-1; a weak D match, TRBD2 (6 bases). CDR3 length: 13 residues. Germline V gene sequence: CDR1 SGHNT, CDR2 YENEEA. CDR3 nucleotides: TGTGCCGGCAGCTCCGGGGAGGTCAATGAGCAGCTCTTC. Its protein is CAGSSGEVNEQLF.

This clonotype qualifies as medium-sized. V and J are TRBV5-4 and TRBJ1-1, with no clear D. CDR1 and CDR2 from the germline V gene are SGHNT and YYREEE (reference sequence). The CDR3 has 15 amino acids. Trimming took off 1 base at V and 4 bases at J, with 14 bases between the two ends. CDR3 DNA: TGTGCCAGCAGCTTGCCAGCCCTCACGGGCACTGAAGCTTTCTTT. This codes for CASSLPALTGTEAFF.

Note on this clonotype: A clone one base away is much larger, so this may be a read error. The chain is built from TRBV5-4 and TRBJ2-3; 8 bases map to TRBD2. The CDR3 is 15 residues long. Germline loops: CDR1 SGHNT, CDR2 YYREEE (reference sequence). CDR3 residues: CASSPTSVITDTRYF. CDR3 sequence (DNA): TGTGCCAGCAGCCCGACTAGCGTAATCACAGATACGCGGTATTTT.

This clonotype is labeled as medium-sized. The chain combines TRBV20-1 with TRBJ2-3; 13 bases line up with TRBD2. The CDR3 is 16 residues long. In germline, CDR1 is DFQATT, CDR2 SNEGSKA (reference sequence). The trim removed 5 bases at V and 3 bases at J, leaving 8 bases unmatched. The CDR3 nucleotides read TGCAGTGCTGAACTAGCGGGAGGGCCTACGACAGATACGCAGTATTTT. Protein: CSAELAGGPTTDTQYF.

The rearrangement joins TRBV7-9 to TRBJ1-2, with TRBD1 matching 9 bases. The trim removed 6 bases at V and 6 bases at J, leaving 2 bases unmatched. Looked up from germline, CDR1 is SEHNR and CDR2 is FQNEAQ (reference sequence). The CDR3 length is 12 residues. For the CDR3, the DNA is TGTGCCAGCAGGGGACAGGGTAATGGCTACACCTTC. Residues: CASRGQGNGYTF.

The V and J genes are TRBV6-6 and TRBJ2-3, with a possible D match to TRBD1 (6 bases). The V end lost 0 bases, the J end lost 0 bases, and 7 bases lay between the germline ends. Germline V gene data show CDR1 as MNHNY and CDR2 as SVGAGI (reference sequence). The CDR3 loop spans 15 amino acids. The CDR3 protein is CASSYSGHSTDTQYF. DNA for the CDR3: TGTGCCAGCAGTTACTCGGGACATAGCACAGATACGCAGTATTTT.

This clonotype came up many times. The chain employs TRBV20-1 and TRBJ1-3; D might be TRBD1 (5 bases). Trimming left V 1 base short and J 3 bases short, with 10 bases between. This CDR3 comprises 14 residues. Germline loops: CDR1 DFQATT, CDR2 SNEGSKA (reference sequence). The CDR3 loop reads CSARVQGYGNTIYF. Written as DNA, the CDR3 is TGCAGTGCTAGAGTGCAGGGTTATGGAAACACCATATATTTT.

In regard to this clonotype: A read error may be the cause here, since a much bigger clone is one base away. The chain carries TRBV6-2 or TRBV6-3 and TRBJ2-3; D perhaps matches TRBD2 (5 bases). The CDR3 extends over 14 amino acids. V shed 6 bases and J shed 2 bases, with 12 bases lying between them. CDR1 and CDR2 from the germline V gene are MNHEY and SVGEGT. The CDR3 spells CASSGRTHTDTQYF. The CDR3 DNA is TGTGCCAGCAGCGGACGGACTCACACAGATACGCAGTATTTT.

This clonotype was detected only a few times. V gene TRBV6-6 combines with J gene TRBJ2-5; the match to TRBD2 covers 10 bases. The CDR3 has 15 residues. The germline V gene encodes CDR1 MNHNY and CDR2 SVGAGI (reference sequence). With V trimmed by 0 bases and J by 2 bases, 0 bases remained unmatched. The CDR3 DNA is TGTGCCAGCAGTTACTCACTAGCGGGACAAGAGACCCAGTACTTC. Translating gives CASSYSLAGQETQYF.

This clonotype is medium-sized by share. V is TRBV4-2 and J is TRBJ2-6, with a tentative D call TRBD1 (6 bases). Trimming cost V 0 bases and J 0 bases, with 15 bases left between them. CDR3 length: 19 amino acids. The germline V gene encodes CDR1 LGHNA and CDR2 YNFKEQ. CDR3 DNA: TGTGCCAGCAGCCAAGAACTAGACAGGTCGAGCTCTGGGGCCAACGTCCTGACTTTC. Amino acid sequence: CASSQELDRSSSGANVLTF.

In its sample, this clonotype is medium-sized. The CDR3 protein is CASSWGQDREQYF. DNA of the CDR3: TGTGCCAGCAGCTGGGGACAGGACCGCGAGCAGTACTTC. This chain joins TRBV7-9 and TRBJ2-7, with 8 bases that match TRBD1. J lost 6 bases, V lost 4 bases, and 5 bases had no gene match. Germline V gene lookup returns CDR1 SEHNR and CDR2 FQNEAQ (reference sequence). This CDR3 has 13 amino acids.

This clonotype occurred many times. The CDR3 nucleotides are TGTGCCAGCAGTTTTGGGACTAGCGGGATTTTCACAGATACGCAGTATTTT. It translates to CASSFGTSGIFTDTQYF. The chain has TRBV12-3 or TRBV12-4 and TRBJ2-3; TRBD2 matches 13 bases. This CDR3 spans 17 amino acids. V shed 3 bases and J 2 bases; nucleotides not matched to a gene: 5.

With regard to this clonotype: One junction end does not reproduce the germline sequence, and a read error may be involved. The chain employs TRBV25-1 and TRBJ2-1; no clear D gene. Germline CDR1 and CDR2: MGHDK and SYGVNS. CDR3 length: 16 residues. Written as DNA, the CDR3 is TGTGCCAGCAGTGGGACCGACGTCCGTAACTACAATGGGCAGTTTTTC. Protein sequence: CASSGTDVRNYNGQFF.

This sequence joins TRBV9 and TRBJ2-5, with a weak D call TRBD2 (5 bases). Trimming removed 4 bases from V and 5 bases from J, with 15 bases in between. CDR3 length: 14 amino acids. Germline CDR1 and CDR2: SGDLS and YYNGEE. The CDR3 nucleotides are TGTGCCAGCAGCCCCCGGGGTGACCCGGAGACCCAGTACTTC. It translates to CASSPRGDPETQYF.

This clonotype ranks as medium-sized. This sequence joins TRBV7-3 and TRBJ2-3; D is possibly TRBD1 (6 bases). Germline V gene sequence: CDR1 SGHTA, CDR2 FQGTGA. V was pared by 2 bases and J by 6 bases, with 15 bases between. CDR3 size: 15 residues. The CDR3 nucleotides are TGTGCCAGCAGCTTAGCAGGGGATACCTGGGATACGCAGTATTTT. Protein sequence: CASSLAGDTWDTQYF.

At least ten counts were recorded for this clonotype. The rearrangement joins TRBV6-2 or TRBV6-3 to TRBJ2-1; 11 bases align to TRBD2. From germline, CDR1 is MNHEY and CDR2 SVGEGT. Germline trimming cut 2 bases from V and 3 bases from J; bases unmatched to any gene: 6. The CDR3 has 17 amino acids. The CDR3 loop is CASSYPLAGELYNEQFF. The CDR3 DNA reads TGTGCCAGCAGTTACCCACTAGCGGGAGAACTCTACAATGAGCAGTTCTTC.

This clonotype is medium-sized (0.01 to 0.1%). The rearrangement uses TRBV20-1 and TRBJ2-3; 7 bases align to TRBD2. This CDR3 has 19 residues. The germline V gene encodes CDR1 DFQATT and CDR2 SNEGSKA (reference sequence). The V segment lost 0 bases and the J segment 5 bases; nucleotides outside the gene matches: 20. CDR3 sequence reads: CSARDHFRPWAGEEDTQYF. In DNA form, the CDR3 reads TGCAGTGCTAGAGATCATTTTCGGCCGTGGGCGGGAGAGGAAGATACGCAGTATTTT.

The chain is built from TRBV20-1 and TRBJ2-7; 14 bases match TRBD2. The V segment lost 0 bases and the J segment 2 bases; nucleotides outside the gene matches: 6. The CDR3 sequence is 17 residues long. The V gene's germline CDR1 is DFQATT and CDR2 SNEGSKA (reference sequence). CDR3 bases: TGCAGTGCTAGAGATCTGGGACTAGCGGGAGCGGCCTACGAGCAGTACTTC. It specifies CSARDLGLAGAAYEQYF.

A note on this clonotype: A junction boundary mismatches the germline segment, possibly from a read error. V is TRBV30 and J is TRBJ1-1, with D uncertain. The germline gives CDR1 GTSNPN, CDR2 SVGIG (reference sequence). This CDR3 is built from 13 residues. CDR3 sequence: CAWGVGRNTGAFF. CDR3 sequence (DNA): TGTGCCTGGGGTGTAGGCAGGAACACTGGAGCTTTCTTT.